This T cell receptor (beta chain) was sequenced in a study of early stage breast cancer tumors. Study overall: Most invasive tumors, about 75% of the 16, were ER+/PR+/HER2-. Average read coverage per sample was 9 to 10-fold.

The study's findings and limits: Commonly generated sequences made up most enriched TCRB sequences shared between patients.

Only in-frame clones appear in the TCRdb table, and some are missing; sequencing was by immunoSEQ multiplex PCR. The sample shows some 75,000 clones, approximately 80% of them seen only once. The CDR3 loop spans 12 amino acids. The germline V gene has CDR1 SQVTM and CDR2 ANQGSEA. The V and J ends lost 4 bases and 4 bases, in that order; junction bases with no gene match: 3. About this clone itself: Antigen: not known.

The sequenced material came from blood. The chain employs TRBV29-1 and TRBJ2-7; TRBD2 agrees at 8 bases. This TCR came from a person aged 55 to 69 with breast cancer. The CDR3 DNA is TGCAGCGTTGGAACTAGCGGATACGAGCAGTACTTC. The encoded protein is CSVGTSGYEQYF.